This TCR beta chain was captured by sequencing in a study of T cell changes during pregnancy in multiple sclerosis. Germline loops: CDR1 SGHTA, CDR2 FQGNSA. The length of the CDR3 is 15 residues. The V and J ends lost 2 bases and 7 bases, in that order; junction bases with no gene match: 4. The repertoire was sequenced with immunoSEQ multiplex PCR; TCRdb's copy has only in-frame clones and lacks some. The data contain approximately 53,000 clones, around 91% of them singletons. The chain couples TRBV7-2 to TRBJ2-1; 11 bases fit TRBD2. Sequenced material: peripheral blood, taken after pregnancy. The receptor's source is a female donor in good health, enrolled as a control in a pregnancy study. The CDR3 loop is CASSLRTSGYNEQFF. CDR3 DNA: TGTGCCAGCAGCTTACGGACTAGCGGGTATAATGAGCAGTTCTTC.